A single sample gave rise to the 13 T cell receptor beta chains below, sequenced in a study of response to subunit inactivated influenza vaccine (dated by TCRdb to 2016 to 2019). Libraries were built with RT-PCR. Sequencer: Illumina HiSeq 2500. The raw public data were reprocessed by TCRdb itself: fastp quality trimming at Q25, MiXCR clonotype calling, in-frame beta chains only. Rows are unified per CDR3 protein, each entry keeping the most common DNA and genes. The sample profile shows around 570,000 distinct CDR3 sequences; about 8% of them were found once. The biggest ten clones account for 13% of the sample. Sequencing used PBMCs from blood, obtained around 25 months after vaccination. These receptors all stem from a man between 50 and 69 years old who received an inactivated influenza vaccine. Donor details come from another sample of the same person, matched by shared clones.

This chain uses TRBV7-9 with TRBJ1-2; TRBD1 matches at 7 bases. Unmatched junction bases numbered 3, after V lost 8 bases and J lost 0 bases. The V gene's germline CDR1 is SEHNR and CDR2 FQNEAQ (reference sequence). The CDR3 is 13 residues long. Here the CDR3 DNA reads TGTGCCAGCCAGGGGGGAGCTAACTATGGCTACACCTTC. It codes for CASQGGANYGYTF.

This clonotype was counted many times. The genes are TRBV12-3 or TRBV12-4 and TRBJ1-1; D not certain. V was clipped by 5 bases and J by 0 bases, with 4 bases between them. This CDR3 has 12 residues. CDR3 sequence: CASSLMNTEAFF. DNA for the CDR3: TGTGCCAGCAGTCTAATGAACACTGAAGCTTTCTTT.

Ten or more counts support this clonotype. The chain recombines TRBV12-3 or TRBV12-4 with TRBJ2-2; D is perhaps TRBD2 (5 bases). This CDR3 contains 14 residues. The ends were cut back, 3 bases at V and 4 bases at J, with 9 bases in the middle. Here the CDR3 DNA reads TGTGCCAGCAGTTTTATTCGGGGCACCGGGGAGCTGTTTTTT. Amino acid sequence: CASSFIRGTGELFF.

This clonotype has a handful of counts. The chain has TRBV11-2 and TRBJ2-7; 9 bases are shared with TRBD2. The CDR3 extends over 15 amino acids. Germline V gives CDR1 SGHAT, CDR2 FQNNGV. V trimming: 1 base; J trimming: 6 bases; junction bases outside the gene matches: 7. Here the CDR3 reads CASSLVGTSSGEQYF. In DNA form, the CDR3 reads TGTGCCAGCAGCTTAGTAGGGACTAGCTCCGGCGAGCAGTACTTC.

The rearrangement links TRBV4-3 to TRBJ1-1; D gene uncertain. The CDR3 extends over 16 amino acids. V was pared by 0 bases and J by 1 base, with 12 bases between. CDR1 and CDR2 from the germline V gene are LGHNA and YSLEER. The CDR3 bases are TGCGCCAGCAGCCAAGACGGGTGGGCAGCGAACACTGAAGCTTTCTTT. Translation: CASSQDGWAANTEAFF.

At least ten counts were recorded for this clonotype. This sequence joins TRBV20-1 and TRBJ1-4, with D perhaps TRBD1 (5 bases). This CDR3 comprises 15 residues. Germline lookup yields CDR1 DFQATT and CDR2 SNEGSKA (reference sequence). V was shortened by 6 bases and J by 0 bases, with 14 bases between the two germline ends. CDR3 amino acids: CSAPRRTTTNEKLFF. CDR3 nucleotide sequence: TGCAGTGCCCCAAGGCGGACAACAACTAATGAAAAACTGTTTTTT.

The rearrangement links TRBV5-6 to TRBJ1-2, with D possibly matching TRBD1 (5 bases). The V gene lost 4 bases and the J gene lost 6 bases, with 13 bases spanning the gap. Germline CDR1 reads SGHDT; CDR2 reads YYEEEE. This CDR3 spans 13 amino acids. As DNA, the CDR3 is TGTGCCAGCAGCCCAGGGAGGGGCAATGGCTACACCTTC. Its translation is CASSPGRGNGYTF.

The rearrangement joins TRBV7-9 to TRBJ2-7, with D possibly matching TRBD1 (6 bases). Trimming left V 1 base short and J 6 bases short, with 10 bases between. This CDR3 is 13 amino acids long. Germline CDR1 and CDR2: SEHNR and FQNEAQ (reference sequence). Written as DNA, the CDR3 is TGTGCCAGCAGCTTAGGGGGGCGAGGCGAGCAGTACTTC. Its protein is CASSLGGRGEQYF.

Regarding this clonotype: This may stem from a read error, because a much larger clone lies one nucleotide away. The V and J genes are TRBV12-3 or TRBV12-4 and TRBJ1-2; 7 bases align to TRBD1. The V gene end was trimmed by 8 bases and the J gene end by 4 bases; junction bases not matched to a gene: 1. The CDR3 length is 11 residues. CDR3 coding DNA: TGTGCCAGCGGGACAGCCTATGGCTACACCTTC. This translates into CASGTAYGYTF.

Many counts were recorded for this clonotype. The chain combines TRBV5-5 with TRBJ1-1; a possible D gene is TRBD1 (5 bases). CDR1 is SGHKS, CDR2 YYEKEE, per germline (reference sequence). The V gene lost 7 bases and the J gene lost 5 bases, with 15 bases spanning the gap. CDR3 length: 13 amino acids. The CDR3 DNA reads TGTGCCAGCGGCGGGGGTGCGGGAACTGAAGCTTTCTTT. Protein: CASGGGAGTEAFF.

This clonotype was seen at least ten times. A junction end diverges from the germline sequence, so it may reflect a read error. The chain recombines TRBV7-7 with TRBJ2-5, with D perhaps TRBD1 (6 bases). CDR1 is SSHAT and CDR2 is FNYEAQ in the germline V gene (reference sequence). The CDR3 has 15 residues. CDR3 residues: CASSAYRAVGETQYF. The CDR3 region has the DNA TGTGCTAGCAGCGCGTACAGGGCGGTGGGAGAGACCCAGTACTTC.

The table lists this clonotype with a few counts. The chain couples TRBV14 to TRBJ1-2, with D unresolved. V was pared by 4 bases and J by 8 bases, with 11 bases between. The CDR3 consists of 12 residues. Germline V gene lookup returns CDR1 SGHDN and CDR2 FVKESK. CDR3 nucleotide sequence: TGTGCCAGCAGCCCAGCCCGTGGGGGCTACACCTTC. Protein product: CASSPARGGYTF.

CDR3 sequence (DNA): TGTGCCTGGAGTCGGCCCCTGGGTGAAAAACTGTTTTTT. It encodes CAWSRPLGEKLFF. The chain carries TRBV30 and TRBJ1-4; D gene unclear. Deletions cut 2 bases from V and 7 bases from J, with 11 bases between. This CDR3 is built from 13 residues. The V gene's germline CDR1 is GTSNPN and CDR2 SVGIG (reference sequence). The full variable domain, in which reference TRBV30 and TRBJ1-4 provide the parts outside the CDR3, is SQTIHQWPATLVQPVGSPLSLECTVEGTSNPNLYWYRQAAGRGLQLLFYSVGIGQISSEVPQNLSASRPQDRQFILSSKKLLLSDSGFYLCAWSRPLGEKLFFGSGTQLSVL.